This is a list of T cell receptor beta chains from one sample in a study of graft-versus-host responses after intestinal transplantation. This table comes from immunoSEQ multiplex PCR, and its TCRdb copy is limited to in-frame clones, with some not included. This sample carries about 20,000 clones, roughly 94% of them seen once, and the ten largest clones take 0.79%. Here the sequenced sample was PBMCs, taken 23 days after intestinal transplant. These receptors came from a human patient who received an intestinal transplant, so some T cells may come from the graft donor. Both conserved end residues are part of each CDR3.

cdr3_length v_call cdr3_aa
11 TRBV27 CASTGAYEQYF
15 TRBV5-1 CASSLNGIDTDTQYF
17 TRBV21-1 CASSNRPGQGKTDTQYF
13 TRBV4-1 CASSWGQSYEQYF
14 TRBV5-1 CASSLRRGYNEQFF
14 TRBV15 CATGGRTGGTEAFF
16 TRBV30 CAWSVVWDRQTYEQYF
14 TRBV6-5 CASRIRDGYEKLFF
17 TRBV7-7 CASSPAPQGWGTDTQYF
13 TRBV27 CASTVSGYNEQFF
15 TRBV6-1 CASSPPARGSYEQFF
15 TRBV6-6 CASSPAPGQNTEAFF
15 TRBV30 CAWSGATGYTDTQYF
15 TRBV6-6 CASSPAELGWNEQFF
14 TRBV5-1 CASSGRQGRYEQYF
17 TRBV9 CASSVAGSGRAQETQYF
16 TRBV27 CASSLVLVSSYNEQFF
15 TRBV25-1 CASSERYRGGSPLHF
13 TRBV30 CAWGGGEAYEQYF
15 TRBV28 CASSLTGGRFYEQYF
18 TRBV7-8 CASSLVGQGGGGNQPQHF
16 TRBV27 CASSFSGTGLFGELFF
17 TRBV7-6 CASSLVGGDELSLEQFF
13 TRBV5-1 CASRRDSNQPQHF
16 TRBV5-6 CASSLAASGRWDTQYF
17 TRBV9 CASSPDRGPPILAPLHF
14 TRBV6-5 CASSQGQASYEQYF
14 TRBV18 CASSPGPGVTEAFF
15 TRBV2 CASSVQGANTGELFF
15 TRBV6-1 CASSSDRDDNQPQHF
14 TRBV19 CASSIFGSHNEQFF
16 TRBV27 CASSYNSQVLSYEQYF
16 TRBV4-1 CASSQDQFRANTEAFF
12 TRBV6-5 CASSRTGFEQYF
15 TRBV10-3 CAIGGLAGTPYEQYF
15 TRBV14 CASSPVSGGYSEQYF
15 TRBV7-9 CASSLEEVGGYEQYF
16 TRBV28 CASSQSKFRTNTEAFF
14 TRBV21-1 CASSKGGTGHGYTF
16 TRBV28 CASSARYLPSYNEQFF
13 TRBV28 CASRTGDTDGYTF
18 TRBV7-3 CASSLTLTSGRATDEQFF
14 TRBV9 CASSVAGDQNTQYF
14 TRBV28 CASSLLVYQETQYF
14 TRBV4-1 CASSQNLGSYEQYF
14 TRBV30 CAWSRDSHTGELFF
15 TRBV14 CASSQDRGWGYEQYF
14 TRBV27 CASSPGQFGETQYF
11 TRBV5-6 CASSLGYEQYF
16 TRBV13 CASSFPGQGSYNEQFF
13 TRBV5-1 CASSFSIDNEQFF
15 TRBV28 CASSLRLAGLYEQYF
15 TRBV4-1 CASSQEGQGTDTQYF
13 TRBV6-5 CASSSGSTYEQYF